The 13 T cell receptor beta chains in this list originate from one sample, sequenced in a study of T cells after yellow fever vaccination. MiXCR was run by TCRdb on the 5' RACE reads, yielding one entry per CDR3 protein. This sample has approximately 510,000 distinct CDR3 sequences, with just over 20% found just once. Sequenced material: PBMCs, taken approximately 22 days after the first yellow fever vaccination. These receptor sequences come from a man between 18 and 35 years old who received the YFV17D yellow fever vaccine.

The CDR3 here is CASSEPSQGSKETQYF. The CDR3 region has the DNA TGTGCCAGCAGTGAACCCAGCCAGGGGTCGAAAGAGACCCAGTACTTC. The chain couples TRBV25-1 to TRBJ2-5, with D possibly TRBD1 on 6 matching bases. The length of the CDR3 is 16 residues. V lost 2 bases, J lost 3 bases, and 16 bases lay in between. Germline V gene lookup returns CDR1 MGHDK and CDR2 SYGVNS.

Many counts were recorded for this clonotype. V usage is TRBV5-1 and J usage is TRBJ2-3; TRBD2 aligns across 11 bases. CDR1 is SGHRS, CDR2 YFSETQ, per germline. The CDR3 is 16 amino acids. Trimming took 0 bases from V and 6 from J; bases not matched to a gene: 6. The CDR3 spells CASSLALAGGLDTQYF. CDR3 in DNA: TGCGCCAGCAGCTTGGCCCTAGCGGGGGGCCTGGATACGCAGTATTTT.

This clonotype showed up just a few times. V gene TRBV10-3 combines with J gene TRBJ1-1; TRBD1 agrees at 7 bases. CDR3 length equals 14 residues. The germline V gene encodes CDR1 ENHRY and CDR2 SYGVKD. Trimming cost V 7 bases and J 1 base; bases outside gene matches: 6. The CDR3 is CAITMTGQNTEAFF. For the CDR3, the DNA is TGTGCCATCACCATGACAGGGCAGAACACTGAAGCTTTCTTT.

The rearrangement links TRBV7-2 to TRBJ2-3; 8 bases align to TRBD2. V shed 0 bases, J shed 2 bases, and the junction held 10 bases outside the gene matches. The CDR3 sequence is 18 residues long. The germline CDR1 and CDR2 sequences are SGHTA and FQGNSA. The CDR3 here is CASSLARGAGGYTDTQYF. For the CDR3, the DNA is TGTGCCAGCAGCTTAGCGCGTGGGGCGGGGGGCTACACAGATACGCAGTATTTT.

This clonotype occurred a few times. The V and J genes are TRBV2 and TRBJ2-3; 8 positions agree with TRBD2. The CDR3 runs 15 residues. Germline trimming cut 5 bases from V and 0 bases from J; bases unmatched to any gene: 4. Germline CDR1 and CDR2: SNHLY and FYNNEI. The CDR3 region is CASSRERGSTDTQYF. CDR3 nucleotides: TGTGCCAGCAGTAGAGAGCGGGGGAGCACAGATACGCAGTATTTT.

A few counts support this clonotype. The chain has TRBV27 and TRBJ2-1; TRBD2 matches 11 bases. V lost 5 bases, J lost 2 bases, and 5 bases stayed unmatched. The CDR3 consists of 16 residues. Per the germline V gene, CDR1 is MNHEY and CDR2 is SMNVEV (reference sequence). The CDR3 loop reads CASSILSGGAYNEQFF. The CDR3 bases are TGTGCCAGCAGTATCCTTAGCGGGGGGGCCTACAATGAGCAGTTCTTC.

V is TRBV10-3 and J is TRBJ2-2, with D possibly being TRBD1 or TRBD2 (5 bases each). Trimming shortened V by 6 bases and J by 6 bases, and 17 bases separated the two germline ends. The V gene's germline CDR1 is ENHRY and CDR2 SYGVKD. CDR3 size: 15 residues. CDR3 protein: CAIRGDGRSAGELFF. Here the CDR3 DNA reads TGTGCCATCAGAGGGGACGGAAGGAGCGCCGGGGAGCTGTTTTTT.

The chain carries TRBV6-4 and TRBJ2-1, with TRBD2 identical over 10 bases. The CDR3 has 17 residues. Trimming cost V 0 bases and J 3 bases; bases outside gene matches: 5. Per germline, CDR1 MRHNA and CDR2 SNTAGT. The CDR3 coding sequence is TGTGCCAGCAGTGACTCGGCTAGCGGGGGCATCTACAATGAGCAGTTCTTC. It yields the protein CASSDSASGGIYNEQFF.

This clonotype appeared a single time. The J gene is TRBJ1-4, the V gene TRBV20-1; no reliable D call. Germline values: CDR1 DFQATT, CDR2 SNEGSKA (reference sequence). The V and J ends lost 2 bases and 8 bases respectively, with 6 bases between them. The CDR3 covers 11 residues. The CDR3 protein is CSARHGEKLFF. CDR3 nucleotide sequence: TGCAGTGCTAGACACGGGGAAAAACTGTTTTTT.

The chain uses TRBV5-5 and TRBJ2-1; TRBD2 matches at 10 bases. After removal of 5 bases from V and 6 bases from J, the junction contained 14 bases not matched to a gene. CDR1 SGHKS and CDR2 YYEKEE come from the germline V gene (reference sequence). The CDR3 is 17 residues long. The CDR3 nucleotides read TGTGCCAGCAGTGGCTTCTCCCTAGCGGGGGTTACCAATGAGCAGTTCTTC. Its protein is CASSGFSLAGVTNEQFF. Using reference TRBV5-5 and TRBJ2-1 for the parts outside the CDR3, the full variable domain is DAGVTQSPTHLIKTRGQQVTLRCSPISGHKSVSWYQQVLGQGPQFIFQYYEKEERGRGNFPDRFSARQFPNYSSELNVNALLLGDSALYLCASSGFSLAGVTNEQFFGPGTRLTVL.

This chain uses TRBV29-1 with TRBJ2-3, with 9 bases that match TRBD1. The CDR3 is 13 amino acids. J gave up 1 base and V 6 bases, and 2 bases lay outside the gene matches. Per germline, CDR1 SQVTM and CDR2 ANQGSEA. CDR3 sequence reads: CSVRTGGTDTQYF. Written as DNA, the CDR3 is TGCAGCGTCCGGACAGGGGGCACAGATACGCAGTATTTT.

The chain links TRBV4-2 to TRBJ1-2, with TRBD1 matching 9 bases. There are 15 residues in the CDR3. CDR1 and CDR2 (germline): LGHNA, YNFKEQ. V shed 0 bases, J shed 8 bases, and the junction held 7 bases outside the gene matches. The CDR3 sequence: CASSQDYRGQEGYTF. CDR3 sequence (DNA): TGTGCCAGCAGCCAAGACTACAGGGGGCAGGAGGGCTACACCTTC.

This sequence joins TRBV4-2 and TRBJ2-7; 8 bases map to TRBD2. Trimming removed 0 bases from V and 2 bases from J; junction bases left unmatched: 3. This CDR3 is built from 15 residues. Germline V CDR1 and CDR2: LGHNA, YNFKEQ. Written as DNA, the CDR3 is TGTGCCAGCAGCCAAGACACCGGGGGGGCCTACGAGCAGTACTTC. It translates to CASSQDTGGAYEQYF.